This T cell receptor beta chain appears in the sequencing data of a study of PD-L1 blockade in urothelial cancer. About the research overall: Peripheral blood specimens exhibited a median yield of around 140,000 T cells.

Trimming cost V 2 bases and J 5 bases, with 3 bases left between them. CDR1 SEHNR and CDR2 FQNEAQ come from the germline V gene (reference sequence). CDR3 length equals 11 residues. Time point reported: pretreatment peripheral blood. Study-level findings and limits: Durable-benefit patients had greater expansion of tumor-associated blood clones at 3 weeks.

Details on this clone: Its target is unknown.

Assay used: immunoSEQ multiplex PCR; TCRdb lists only in-frame clones, some missing. The sample has 50,000 to 55,000 clones; approximately 80% are singletons. This rearrangement joins TRBV7-9 to TRBJ2-5; D gene uncertain. Source: PBMCs, taken around atezolizumab (anti-PD-L1) treatment. The TCR originated in a man aged 50 to 59 with urothelial cancer. Here the CDR3 DNA reads TGTGCCAGCAGCTTACTTGAGACCCAGTACTTC. It is translated as CASSLLETQYF.